This TCR beta chain came from a study of control samples from healthy donors and cancer patients. The method was immunoSEQ multiplex PCR; TCRdb's version includes in-frame clones alone and lacks a portion of them. The table shows 84,000 or so clones, with around 92% occurring only once. Sample: blood. This clonotype was obtained from a man aged 45 to 65 in good health.

The CDR3 DNA is TGTGCCAGCAGTGATTTACAGGGGGTAGGTATGGGCACAGATACGCAGTATTTT. Amino acids: CASSDLQGVGMGTDTQYF. The V call is TRBV25-1, the J call TRBJ2-3; the match to TRBD1 covers 8 bases. The length of the CDR3 is 18 residues. V lost 3 bases and J lost 1; bases outside the gene matches: 12. Germline CDR1 reads MGHDK; CDR2 reads SYGVNS.